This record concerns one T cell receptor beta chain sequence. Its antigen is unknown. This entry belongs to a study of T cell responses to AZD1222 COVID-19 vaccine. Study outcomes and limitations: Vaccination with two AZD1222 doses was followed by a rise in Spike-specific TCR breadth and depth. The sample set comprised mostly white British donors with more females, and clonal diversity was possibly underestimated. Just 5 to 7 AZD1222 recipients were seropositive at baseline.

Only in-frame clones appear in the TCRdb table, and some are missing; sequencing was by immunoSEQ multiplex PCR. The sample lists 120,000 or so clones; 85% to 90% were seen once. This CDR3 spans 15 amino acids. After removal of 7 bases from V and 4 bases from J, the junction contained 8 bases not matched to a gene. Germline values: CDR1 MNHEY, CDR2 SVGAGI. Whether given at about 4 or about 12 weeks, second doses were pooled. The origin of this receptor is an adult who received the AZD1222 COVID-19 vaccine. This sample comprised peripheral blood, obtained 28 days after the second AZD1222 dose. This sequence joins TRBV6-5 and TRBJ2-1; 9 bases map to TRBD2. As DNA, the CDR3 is TGTGCCAGCAAAGTCAAGCTAGCGGGGTACAATGAGCAGTTCTTC. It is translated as CASKVKLAGYNEQFF.